A selection of T cell receptor beta chains follows, all from one sample in a study of T cell changes during pregnancy in multiple sclerosis. TCRdb's table, derived via immunoSEQ multiplex PCR, lists solely in-frame clones and lacks some. The data show some 100,000 clones, approximately 94% seen once. This sample comprised peripheral blood, obtained before pregnancy. The receptors stem from a female donor with multiple sclerosis, enrolled in a pregnancy study. Both conserved end residues are part of each CDR3. A D gene is named only where the DNA matches it firmly. Clone size appears in some rows only: once, few, many, or a class for an expanded clone.

J | D | V | size | CDR3 | DNA
TRBJ2-7 | . | TRBV19 | . | CASSAGAYEQYF | TGTGCCAGTAGTGCCGGTGCCTACGAGCAGTACTTC
TRBJ1-2 | . | TRBV2 | . | CASSDEQLNYGYTF | TGTGCCAGCAGTGATGAACAGCTTAACTATGGCTACACCTTC
TRBJ1-1 | . | TRBV27 | . | CASSPQDQGRRTEAFF | TGTGCCAGCAGTCCCCAGGACCAGGGGCGGAGGACTGAAGCTTTCTTT
TRBJ2-3 | . | TRBV2 | . | CASSERGLSTDTQYF | TGTGCCAGCAGTGAAAGGGGACTGAGCACAGATACGCAGTATTTT
TRBJ2-3 | . | TRBV19 | once | CASSPGTDTQYF | TGTGCCAGTAGCCCCGGTACGGATACGCAGTATTTT
TRBJ1-4 | . | TRBV11-2 | . | CASSRNLAVNEKLFF | TGTGCCAGCAGCCGTAATTTGGCTGTGAATGAAAAACTGTTTTTT
TRBJ1-2 | TRBD1 | TRBV19 | . | CATSPRGDRVFGYGYTF | TGTGCCACCTCACCCAGGGGGGACAGGGTTTTCGGCTATGGCTACACCTTC
TRBJ1-5 | TRBD1 | TRBV6-6 | . | CASSLDRVGGDQPQHF | TGTGCCAGCAGTTTGGACAGGGTTGGGGGCGATCAGCCCCAGCATTTT
TRBJ1-5 | . | TRBV7-2 | once | CASSFPGGQPQHF | TGTGCCAGCAGCTTCCCCGGAGGTCAGCCCCAGCATTTT
TRBJ2-1 | TRBD1 | TRBV9 | once | CASSVEGAGVLKQFF | TGTGCCAGCAGCGTAGAGGGGGCCGGGGTTTTAAAGCAGTTCTTC
TRBJ2-7 | TRBD1 | TRBV27 | . | CASSFIGQGIYEQYF | TGTGCCAGCAGTTTTATCGGACAGGGGATCTACGAGCAGTACTTC
TRBJ2-7 | . | TRBV4-1 | . | CASSQIPAYEQYF | TGCGCCAGCAGCCAAATCCCAGCCTACGAGCAGTACTTC
TRBJ2-3 | . | TRBV19 | . | CASTSRPDTQYF | TGTGCCAGTACCTCTAGGCCAGATACGCAGTATTTT
TRBJ2-7 | . | TRBV4-3 | . | CASSHRRSDEQYF | TGCGCCAGCAGCCACCGGCGGTCAGACGAGCAGTACTTC
TRBJ1-2 | TRBD1 | TRBV19 | . | CATLHMDRAQANYGYTF | TGTGCCACCCTACATATGGACAGGGCACAAGCTAACTATGGCTACACCTTC
TRBJ2-1 | . | TRBV30 | . | CAIASPTYNEQFF | TGTGCCATAGCGTCGCCTACCTACAATGAGCAGTTCTTC
TRBJ2-3 | TRBD2 | TRBV7-2 | few | CASSLGASGTDTQYF | TGTGCCAGCAGCTTAGGGGCTAGCGGAACAGATACGCAGTATTTT
TRBJ1-1 | . | TRBV19 | . | CATEPPTRGNTEAFF | TGTGCCACCGAACCCCCCACCAGGGGGAACACTGAAGCTTTCTTT
TRBJ1-2 | TRBD1 | TRBV19 | . | CASERGQNHYGYTF | TGTGCCAGCGAACGGGGACAGAATCACTATGGCTACACCTTC
TRBJ1-2 | . | TRBV30 | . | CAWSVEGGYTF | TGTGCCTGGAGTGTGGAGGGTGGCTACACCTTC
TRBJ2-7 | TRBD1 | TRBV5-1 | . | CASTTGTAYEQYF | TGCGCCAGCACCACTGGGACAGCCTACGAGCAGTACTTC
TRBJ1-2 | TRBD1 | TRBV29-1 | . | CSVVGGSNGYTF | TGCAGCGTTGTAGGGGGCTCCAATGGCTACACCTTC
TRBJ2-7 | . | TRBV13 | once | CASSLEGEYDDEQYF | TGTGCCAGCAGCTTAGAGGGGGAGTACGATGACGAGCAGTACTTC
TRBJ2-1 | . | TRBV29-1 | . | CSVEAWEQFF | TGCAGCGTGGAGGCATGGGAGCAGTTCTTC
TRBJ2-2 | TRBD1 | TRBV15 | . | CATSFIGQGELFF | TGTGCCACCAGCTTTATCGGACAGGGCGAGCTGTTTTTT
TRBJ1-5 | . | TRBV2 | . | CASSGQGSTQPQHF | TGTGCCAGCAGTGGGCAGGGATCGACCCAGCCCCAGCATTTT
TRBJ1-1 | . | TRBV6-4 | . | CASSGGPNTEAFF | TGTGCCAGCAGTGGTGGGCCGAACACTGAAGCTTTCTTT
TRBJ1-4 | TRBD1 | TRBV10-1 | . | CASSESDREARSRLFF | TGCGCCAGCAGTGAGTCGGACAGGGAGGCCCGGAGTCGACTGTTTTTT